Below are 3 T cell receptor beta chains sequenced from a single sample in a study of beta chain features in type 1 diabetes. The investigators reverse transcribed all of the isolated RNA, so they sequenced expressed TCRB transcripts. Method: immunoSEQ multiplex PCR; TCRdb's copy keeps in-frame clones and lacks some. The sample has around 320,000 clones; 13% to 15% are singletons. The sample consisted of central memory CD4+ T cells from blood. Receptor source: a man aged 25-40 years in good health.

This clone was seen a few times. This chain joins TRBV7-2 and TRBJ2-3; D ambiguous. Between the trimmed V and J ends, which lost 0 bases and 2 bases, there was a span of 9 bases. CDR3 size: 15 residues. Germline V gene sequence: CDR1 SGHTA, CDR2 FQGNSA. The CDR3 protein is CASSLAFRPTDTQYF. As DNA, the CDR3 is TGTGCCAGCAGCTTAGCCTTCCGCCCCACAGATACGCAGTATTTT.

This chain links TRBV5-1 with TRBJ2-1, with 9 positions matching TRBD2. Germline V lookup: CDR1 SGHRS, CDR2 YFSETQ. Trimming cost V 0 bases and J 1 base; bases outside gene matches: 14. The CDR3 has 20 amino acids. The chain's CDR3 is CASSLAVFSGSLSSYNEQFF. The CDR3 DNA sequence: TGCGCCAGCAGCTTGGCCGTTTTTAGCGGGAGCCTCAGTTCCTACAATGAGCAGTTCTTC. The full variable domain, rest sourced from reference TRBV5-1 and TRBJ2-1, is KAGVTQTPRYLIKTRGQQVTLSCSPISGHRSVSWYQQTPGQGLQFLFEYFSETQRNKGNFPGRFSGRQFSNSRSEMNVSTLELGDSALYLCASSLAVFSGSLSSYNEQFFGPGTRLTVL.

This clone was detected ten times or more. The CDR3, as DNA: TGTGCCAGCAGCCAACAGAAGAGGGAGGAGAGGTATACGCAGTATTTT. It yields the protein CASSQQKREERYTQYF. V is TRBV14 and J is TRBJ2-3; D is perhaps TRBD2 (6 bases). V lost 2 bases and J 7 bases, leaving 19 bases between the germline ends. The CDR3 totals 16 residues. Germline CDR1 SGHDN, CDR2 FVKESK.